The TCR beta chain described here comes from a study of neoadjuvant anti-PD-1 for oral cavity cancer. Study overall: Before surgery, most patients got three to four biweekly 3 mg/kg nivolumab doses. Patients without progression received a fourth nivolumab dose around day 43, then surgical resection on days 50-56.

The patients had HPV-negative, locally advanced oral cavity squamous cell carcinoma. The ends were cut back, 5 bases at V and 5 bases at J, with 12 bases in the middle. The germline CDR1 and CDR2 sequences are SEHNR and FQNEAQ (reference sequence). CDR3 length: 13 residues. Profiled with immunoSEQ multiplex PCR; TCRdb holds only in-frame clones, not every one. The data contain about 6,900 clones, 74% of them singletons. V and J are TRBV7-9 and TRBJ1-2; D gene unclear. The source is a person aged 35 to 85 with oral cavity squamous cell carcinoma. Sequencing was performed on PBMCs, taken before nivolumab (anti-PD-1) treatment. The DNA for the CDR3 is TGTGCCAGCAGCCCGGGGATTCTATATGGCTACACCTTC. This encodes CASSPGILYGYTF. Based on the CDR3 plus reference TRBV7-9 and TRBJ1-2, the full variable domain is DTGVSQNPRHKITKRGQNVTFRCDPISEHNRLYWYRQTLGQGPEFLTYFQNEAQLEKSRLLSDRFSAERPKGSFSTLEIQRTEQGDSAMYLCASSPGILYGYTFGSGTRLTVV.